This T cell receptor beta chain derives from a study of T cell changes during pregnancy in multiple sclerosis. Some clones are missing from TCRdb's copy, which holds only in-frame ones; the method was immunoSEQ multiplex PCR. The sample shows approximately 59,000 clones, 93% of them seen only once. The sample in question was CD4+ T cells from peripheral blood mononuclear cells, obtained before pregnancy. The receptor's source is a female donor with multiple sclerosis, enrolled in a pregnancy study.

The CDR3 sequence: CASSLGGGGISKGEQFF. In DNA, the CDR3 is TGTGCCAGCAGCTTAGGGGGCGGCGGGATCTCTAAGGGTGAGCAGTTCTTC. This rearrangement joins TRBV7-2 to TRBJ2-1; D is possibly TRBD2 (6 bases). This CDR3 spans 17 amino acids. V lost 1 base to trimming and J lost 9 bases, with 22 bases between them. CDR1 is SGHTA, CDR2 FQGNSA, per germline. Complete variable domain (other parts from reference TRBV7-2 and TRBJ2-1): GAGVSQSPSNKVTEKGKDVELRCDPISGHTALYWYRQSLGQGLEFLIYFQGNSAPDKSGLPSDRFSAERTGGSVSTLTIQRTQQEDSAVYLCASSLGGGGISKGEQFFGPGTRLTVL.